The sequence of this TCR beta chain was determined in a study of cytomegalovirus exposure and HLA in healthy donors. On the study more broadly: Approximately 190 million T cells yielded 100 million or so unique TCR beta sequences in earlier analysis. General study results and limits: It was reported that TCR beta sequences correctly inferred the HLA-A and HLA-B alleles for most subjects. 164 TCR beta chains were listed as cytomegalovirus-associated. Later analysis placed DRB1 highest and HLA-C lowest in TCR association rates, which differed by HLA locus.

This clone was counted between two and nine times. No antigen is known for it. PCR was performed using 60 Vbeta and 13 Jbeta primers. The protocol was immunoSEQ multiplex PCR, while the TCRdb copy is restricted to in-frame clones and leaves out a portion. The table lists about 91,000 clones, around 60% of them singletons. The source is a human donor in good health. Sample: PBMCs.

This CDR3 reads CASTPGQVMGEQYF. In DNA form, the CDR3 reads TGTGCCAGCACACCGGGACAGGTGATGGGCGAGCAGTACTTC. The V and J genes are TRBV9 and TRBJ2-7, with 8 bases matching TRBD1. Germline CDR1 SGDLS, CDR2 YYNGEE. There are 14 residues in the CDR3. V shed 6 bases, J shed 6 bases, and the junction held 11 bases outside the gene matches.